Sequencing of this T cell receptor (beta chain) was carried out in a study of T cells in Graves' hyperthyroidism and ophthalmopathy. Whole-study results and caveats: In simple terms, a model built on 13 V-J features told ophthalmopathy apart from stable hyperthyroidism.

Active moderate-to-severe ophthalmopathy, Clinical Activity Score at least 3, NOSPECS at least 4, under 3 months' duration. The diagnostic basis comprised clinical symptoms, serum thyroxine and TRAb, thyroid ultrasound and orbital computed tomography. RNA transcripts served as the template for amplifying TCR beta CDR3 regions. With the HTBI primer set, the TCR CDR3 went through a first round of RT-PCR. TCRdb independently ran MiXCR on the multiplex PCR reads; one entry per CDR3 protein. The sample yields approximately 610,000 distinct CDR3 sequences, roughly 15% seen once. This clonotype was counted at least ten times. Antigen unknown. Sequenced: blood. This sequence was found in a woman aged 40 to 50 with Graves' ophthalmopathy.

The CDR3 reads CASSRLAGGLNTGELFF. CDR3 nucleotides: TGTGCCAGCAGTCGACTAGCGGGAGGTTTAAACACCGGGGAGCTGTTTTTT. The chain couples TRBV12-3 or TRBV12-4 to TRBJ2-2; 13 nucleotides line up with TRBD2. Trimming removed 5 bases from V and 2 bases from J; junction bases left unmatched: 5. The CDR3 is made up of 17 amino acids.